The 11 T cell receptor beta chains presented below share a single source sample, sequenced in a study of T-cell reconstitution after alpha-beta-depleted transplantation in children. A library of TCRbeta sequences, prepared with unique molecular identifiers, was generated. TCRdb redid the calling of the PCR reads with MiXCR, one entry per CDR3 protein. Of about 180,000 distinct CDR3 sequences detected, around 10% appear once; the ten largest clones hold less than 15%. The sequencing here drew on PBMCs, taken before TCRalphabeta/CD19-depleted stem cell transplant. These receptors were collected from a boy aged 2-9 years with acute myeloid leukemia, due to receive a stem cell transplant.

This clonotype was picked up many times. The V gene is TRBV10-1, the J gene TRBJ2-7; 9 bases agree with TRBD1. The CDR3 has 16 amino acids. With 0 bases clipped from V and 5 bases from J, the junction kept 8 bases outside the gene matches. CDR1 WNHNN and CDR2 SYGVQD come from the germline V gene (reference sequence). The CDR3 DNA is TGCGCCAGCAGTGAGTCCCAATTAGGGACAGGGAACGAGCAGTACTTC. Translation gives CASSESQLGTGNEQYF.

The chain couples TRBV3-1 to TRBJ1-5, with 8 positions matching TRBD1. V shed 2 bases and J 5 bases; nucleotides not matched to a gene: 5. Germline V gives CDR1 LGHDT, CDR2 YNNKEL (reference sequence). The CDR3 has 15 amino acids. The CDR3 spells CASSQWTGKDQPQHF. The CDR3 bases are TGTGCCAGCAGCCAATGGACAGGGAAGGATCAGCCCCAGCATTTT.

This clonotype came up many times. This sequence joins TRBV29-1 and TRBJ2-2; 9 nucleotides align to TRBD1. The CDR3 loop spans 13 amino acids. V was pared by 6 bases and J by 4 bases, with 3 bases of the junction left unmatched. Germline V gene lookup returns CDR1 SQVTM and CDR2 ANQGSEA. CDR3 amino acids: CSVRDRATGELFF. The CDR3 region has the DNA TGCAGCGTACGGGACAGGGCCACCGGGGAGCTGTTTTTT.

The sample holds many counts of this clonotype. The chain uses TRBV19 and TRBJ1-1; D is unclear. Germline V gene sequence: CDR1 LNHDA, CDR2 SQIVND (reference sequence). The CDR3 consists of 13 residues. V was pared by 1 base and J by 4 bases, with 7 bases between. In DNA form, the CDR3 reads TGTGCCAGTAGTATAGGTATTCCCACTGAAGCTTTCTTT. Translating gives CASSIGIPTEAFF.

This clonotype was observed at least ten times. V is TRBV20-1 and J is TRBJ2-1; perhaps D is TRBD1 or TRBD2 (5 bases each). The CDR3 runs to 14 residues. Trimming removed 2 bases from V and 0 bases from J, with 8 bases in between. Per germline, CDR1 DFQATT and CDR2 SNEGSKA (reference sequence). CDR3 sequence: CSARWDGSYNEQFF. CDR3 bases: TGCAGTGCTAGATGGGACGGCTCCTACAATGAGCAGTTCTTC.

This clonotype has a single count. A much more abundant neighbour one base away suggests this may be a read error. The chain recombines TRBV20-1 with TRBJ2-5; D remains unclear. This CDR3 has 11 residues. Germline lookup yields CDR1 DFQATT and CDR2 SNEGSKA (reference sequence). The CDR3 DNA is TGCAGAGCTAGGCCCCGGGAGACCCAGTACTTC. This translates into CRARPRETQYF.

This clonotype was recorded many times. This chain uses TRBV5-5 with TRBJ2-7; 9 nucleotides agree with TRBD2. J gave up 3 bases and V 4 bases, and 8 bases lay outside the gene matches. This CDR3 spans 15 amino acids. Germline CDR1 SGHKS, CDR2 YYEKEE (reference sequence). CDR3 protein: CASSRPGLASYEQYF. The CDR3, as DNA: TGTGCCAGCAGCCGGCCAGGACTAGCGAGCTACGAGCAGTACTTC.

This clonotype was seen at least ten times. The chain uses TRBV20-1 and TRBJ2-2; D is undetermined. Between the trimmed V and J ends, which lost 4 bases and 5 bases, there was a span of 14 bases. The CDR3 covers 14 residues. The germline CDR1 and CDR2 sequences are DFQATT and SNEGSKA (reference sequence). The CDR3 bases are TGCAGTGCTATGAGAGGTCGGGCTACCGGGGAGCTGTTTTTT. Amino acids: CSAMRGRATGELFF.

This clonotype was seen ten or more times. CDR3 loop: CAVHSGVGKTQYF. CDR3 nucleotides: TGTGCCGTTCACTCCGGTGTGGGGAAGACCCAGTACTTC. This sequence joins TRBV6-1 and TRBJ2-5; D remains ambiguous. CDR1 is MNHNS, CDR2 SASEGT, per germline. Trimming left V 11 bases short and J 6 bases short, with 19 bases between. This CDR3 spans 13 amino acids.

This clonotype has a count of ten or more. CDR3 sequence reads: CSARLSYNEQFF. CDR3 coding DNA: TGCAGTGCGAGACTCTCCTACAATGAGCAGTTCTTC. J is TRBJ2-1 and V is TRBV20-1, with unresolved D. The germline CDR1 and CDR2 sequences are DFQATT and SNEGSKA (reference sequence). There are 12 residues in the CDR3. Trimming stripped 6 bases from V and 0 bases from J, with 6 bases between.

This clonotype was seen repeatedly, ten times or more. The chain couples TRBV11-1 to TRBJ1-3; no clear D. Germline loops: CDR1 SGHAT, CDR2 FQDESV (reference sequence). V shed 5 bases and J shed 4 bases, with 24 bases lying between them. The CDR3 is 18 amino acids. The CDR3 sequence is CASSPQGPRAPDGNTIYF. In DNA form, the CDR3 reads TGTGCCAGCAGCCCTCAAGGGCCTCGTGCCCCTGACGGAAACACCATATATTTT.